One and the same sample provided the 3 T cell receptor beta chains below, sequenced in a study of TIL therapy for anti-PD-1-resistant metastatic lung cancer. This was the immunoSEQ v3 assay. Sequencing used immunoSEQ multiplex PCR; TCRdb keeps in-frame clones, though not all of them. Of tens of thousands of clones in the sample, more than 60% were seen once. As for time point: pre-treatment sample, taken before nivolumab and TIL therapy. The specimen was blood, collected at baseline. All receptors derive from a person between 25 and 79 years old with non-small cell lung cancer.

This clone was seen only a few times. The rearrangement links TRBV2 to TRBJ1-1; D is ambiguous. Germline CDR1 and CDR2: SNHLY and FYNNEI. The CDR3 spans 16 residues. V was cut by 1 base and J by 1 base, with 13 bases left in between. The CDR3 is CASSEETPTWNTEAFF. As DNA, the CDR3 is TGTGCCAGCAGTGAAGAGACACCGACTTGGAACACTGAAGCTTTCTTT. The full variable domain, completed using reference TRBV2 and TRBJ1-1, is EPEVTQTPSHQVTQMGQEVILRCVPISNHLYFYWYRQILGQKVEFLVSFYNNEISEKSEIFDDQFSVERPDGSNFTLKIRSTKLEDSAMYFCASSEETPTWNTEAFFGQGTRLTVV.

The CDR3, as DNA: TGTGCCAGCAGAAGACTGGACACCTCCTACGAGCAGTACTTC. Encoded protein: CASRRLDTSYEQYF. This chain uses TRBV6-1 with TRBJ2-7; TRBD1 might be the D (5 bases). From germline, CDR1 is MNHNS and CDR2 SASEGT. V was trimmed by 6 bases and J by 0 bases, leaving 12 bases between them. There are 14 residues in the CDR3.

This rearrangement joins TRBV30 to TRBJ1-3; D unclear. The CDR3 has 18 residues. V was cut by 3 bases and J by 4 bases, with 25 bases left in between. Germline CDR1 and CDR2: GTSNPN and SVGIG (reference sequence). The CDR3 loop is CAWRFPPHLFTGGNTIYF. CDR3 DNA: TGTGCCTGGAGATTCCCACCACATTTGTTCACGGGAGGAAACACCATATATTTT.